This T cell receptor (beta chain) was identified in a study of T cell repertoires in cytomegalovirus infection. As regards this clonotype: Antigen: not known.

TCRdb itself ran the reads through MiXCR, one entry per CDR3 protein. The sample lists some 920,000 distinct CDR3 sequences, approximately 30% seen once, with around an eighth in the top ten. With 5 bases removed from V and 5 bases from J, the gap between germline ends came to 15 bases. CDR1 is SGHTA, CDR2 FQGTGA, per germline. The CDR3 has 14 residues. This specimen was cultured CD8+ T cells from PBMCs, taken from culture after CMV antigen stimulation. The J gene is TRBJ2-5, the V gene TRBV7-3, with D hard to call. The receptor comes from a human donor in good health (CMV status not recorded). Some clones in this sample may be carry-over from other donors' samples. CDR3 DNA sequence: TGTGCCAGCAGCCCCCGGGTTGGGATGGAGACCCAGTACTTC. Protein product: CASSPRVGMETQYF.